Reported below is one T cell receptor (beta chain). This sample stems from a study of blood T cell repertoires in COVID-19. Measured with immunoSEQ multiplex PCR; TCRdb has only the in-frame clones, and not every one. This sample carries about 190,000 clones, under 90% of them seen once, and the ten largest clones take less than 20%. Per germline, CDR1 LNHDA and CDR2 SQIVND (reference sequence). J gave up 0 bases and V 5 bases, and 10 bases lay outside the gene matches. CDR3 size: 17 residues. The source material was peripheral blood. This sequence originates from a human donor in a cohort sampled during active COVID-19. The rearrangement links TRBV19 to TRBJ1-3; 7 positions match TRBD1. The CDR3: CASSHPGQKSSGNTIYF. Written as DNA, the CDR3 is TGTGCCAGTAGTCACCCGGGACAGAAAAGCTCTGGAAACACCATATATTTT.